The 24 T cell receptor beta chains below all came from one sample that was sequenced in a study of OX40 agonist ivuxolimab in advanced cancers. The repertoire was sequenced with immunoSEQ multiplex PCR; TCRdb's copy has only in-frame clones and lacks some. In the table there are about 55,000 clones, about nine tenths of which are singletons. The material was CD4+ or CD8+ T cells sorted from blood, obtained in a trial of the OX40 agonist ivuxolimab. The source is an adult with an advanced solid tumor such as melanoma, head and neck, liver or kidney cancer.

In nucleotides, the CDR3 is TGTGCCAGTAGTTCAGGGGAGTCCAGGGATGAGCAGTTCTTC. It codes for CASSSGESRDEQFF. V and J are TRBV19 and TRBJ2-1; tentatively, D is TRBD1 (6 bases). This CDR3 has 14 amino acids. V shed 5 bases and J shed 8 bases, with 16 bases lying between them. From germline, CDR1 is LNHDA and CDR2 SQIVND (reference sequence). The complete variable domain, with remaining parts taken from reference TRBV19 and TRBJ2-1, reads DGGITQSPKYLFRKEGQNVTLSCEQNLNHDAMYWYRQDPGQGLRLIYYSQIVNDFQKGDIAEGYSVSREKKESFPLTVTSAQKNPTAFYLCASSSGESRDEQFFGPGTRLTVL.

The CDR3 DNA reads TGTGCCAGCAGCCCAGGGTTAGCAAGCGCTGAGCAGTTCTTC. Translated, it gives CASSPGLASAEQFF. V and J are TRBV5-6 and TRBJ2-1; tentative D call: TRBD1 (5 bases). Per the germline V gene, CDR1 is SGHDT and CDR2 is YYEEEE. The ends were cut back, 4 bases at V and 9 bases at J, with 17 bases in the middle. The CDR3 has 14 residues.

The chain links TRBV4-1 to TRBJ2-7; tentatively, D is TRBD2 (6 bases). Trimming left V 2 bases short and J 2 bases short, with 19 bases between. This CDR3 has 17 residues. From germline, CDR1 is MGHRA and CDR2 YSYEKL. CDR3 protein: CASSQLYHREPTYEQYF. The CDR3 DNA sequence: TGCGCCAGCAGCCAATTATATCACCGGGAGCCCACCTACGAGCAGTACTTC.

The chain uses TRBV9 and TRBJ2-2, with TRBD1 identical over 8 bases. This CDR3 contains 16 residues. Germline V gene sequence: CDR1 SGDLS, CDR2 YYNGEE. V shed 4 bases and J 4 bases; nucleotides not matched to a gene: 9. CDR3 coding DNA: TGTGCCAGCAGCCCCAGGACAGGGACCTCCACCGGGGAGCTGTTTTTT. Its translation: CASSPRTGTSTGELFF.

The genes are TRBV6-9 and TRBJ1-5, with TRBD1 as a possible D gene (6 bases). The germline V and J ends were trimmed by 4 bases and 7 bases, with 14 bases remaining between them. The germline gives CDR1 MNHGY, CDR2 SVAAGI. The CDR3 has 14 amino acids. CDR3 sequence reads: CASSWGRGEQPQHF. CDR3 nucleotides: TGTGCCAGCAGTTGGGGCAGGGGTGAACAGCCCCAGCATTTT.

J is TRBJ2-3 and V is TRBV7-2; 15 positions agree with TRBD2. The J segment lost 4 bases and the V segment lost 5 bases, leaving 10 bases of the junction unmatched. This CDR3 has 18 amino acids. Germline V CDR1 and CDR2: SGHTA, FQGNSA. The CDR3 is CASSIRTSGRGRADTQYF. The CDR3 region has the DNA TGTGCCAGCAGCATCCGGACTAGCGGGAGGGGCAGGGCAGATACGCAGTATTTT.

J is TRBJ1-3 and V is TRBV5-4; D is possibly TRBD1 (6 bases). The CDR3 length is 14 residues. CDR1 and CDR2 from the germline V gene are SGHNT and YYREEE (reference sequence). V was clipped by 4 bases and J by 4 bases, with 12 bases between them. DNA of the CDR3: TGTGCCAGCAGCCTACAGGGCGGGGGAAACACCATATATTTT. Protein: CASSLQGGGNTIYF.

The chain joins TRBV18 to TRBJ2-1; 10 nucleotides match TRBD2. V lost 3 bases, J lost 4 bases, and 9 bases stayed unmatched. There are 17 residues in the CDR3. Germline CDR1 and CDR2: KGHSH and LQKENI. The CDR3 is CASSPGASGSGYNEQFF. The CDR3 DNA sequence: TGTGCCAGCTCACCCGGGGCTAGCGGGAGTGGGTACAATGAGCAGTTCTTC.

V usage is TRBV29-1 and J usage is TRBJ1-3; the D is unclear. Trimming took off 6 bases at V and 2 bases at J, with 8 bases between the two ends. Germline V gene lookup returns CDR1 SQVTM and CDR2 ANQGSEA. CDR3 size: 12 residues. DNA for the CDR3: TGCAGCGTCGGGGTTACTGGAAACACCATATATTTT. It yields the protein CSVGVTGNTIYF.

This chain joins TRBV11-1 and TRBJ2-2, with a tentative D call TRBD2 (6 bases). Germline-derived CDR1 and CDR2 are SGHAT and FQDESV (reference sequence). The CDR3 loop spans 18 amino acids. V gave up 3 bases and J gave up 0 bases, with 17 bases separating them. CDR3 sequence reads: CASSFPVGSGSNTGELFF. CDR3 coding DNA: TGTGCCAGCAGCTTCCCCGTCGGTAGCGGTTCGAACACCGGGGAGCTGTTTTTT.

The chain is built from TRBV11-2 and TRBJ2-1, with D possibly matching TRBD1 (5 bases). This CDR3 contains 15 residues. Germline V CDR1 and CDR2: SGHAT, FQNNGV. Trimming cost V 5 bases and J 2 bases, with 13 bases left between them. In DNA, the CDR3 is TGTGCCAGCAGCGCCAGAACAGGTACCTACAATGAGCAGTTCTTC. It encodes CASSARTGTYNEQFF. Complete variable domain (other parts from reference TRBV11-2 and TRBJ2-1): EAGVAQSPRYKIIEKRQSVAFWCNPISGHATLYWYQQILGQGPKLLIQFQNNGVVDDSQLPKDRFSAERLKGVDSTLKIQPAKLEDSAVYLCASSARTGTYNEQFFGPGTRLTVL.

The rearrangement links TRBV5-4 to TRBJ2-4, with D possibly being TRBD1 or TRBD2 (6 bases each). Trimming took off 5 bases at V and 0 bases at J, with 24 bases between the two ends. The germline V gene has CDR1 SGHNT and CDR2 YYREEE (reference sequence). The CDR3 contains 19 residues. CDR3 nucleotides: TGTGCCAGCAGGCCCGGGGGCAGCCAAAAGAGAATAGCCAAAAACATTCAGTACTTC. This encodes CASRPGGSQKRIAKNIQYF. Full variable domain (outside the CDR3, taken from reference TRBV5-4 and TRBJ2-4): ETGVTQSPTHLIKTRGQQVTLRCSSQSGHNTVSWYQQALGQGPQFIFQYYREEENGRGNFPPRFSGLQFPNYSSELNVNALELDDSALYLCASRPGGSQKRIAKNIQYFGAGTRLSVL.

The rearrangement links TRBV5-6 to TRBJ1-1, with 9 bases lining up with TRBD1. This CDR3 is built from 14 residues. Germline V lookup: CDR1 SGHDT, CDR2 YYEEEE. The V segment lost 3 bases and the J segment 1 base; nucleotides outside the gene matches: 1. In DNA, the CDR3 is TGTGCCAGCAGCTGGGGACAGGGGAACACTGAAGCTTTCTTT. Encoded protein: CASSWGQGNTEAFF.

This chain joins TRBV5-1 and TRBJ2-7; possibly TRBD1 for D (6 bases). Between the trimmed V and J ends, which lost 1 base and 3 bases, there was a span of 11 bases. This CDR3 is built from 14 residues. The germline gives CDR1 SGHRS, CDR2 YFSETQ. In DNA form, the CDR3 reads TGCGCCAGCAGCTTGCTGGGCAGGGGCTACGAGCAGTACTTC. Amino acids: CASSLLGRGYEQYF. The full variable domain, rest sourced from reference TRBV5-1 and TRBJ2-7, is KAGVTQTPRYLIKTRGQQVTLSCSPISGHRSVSWYQQTPGQGLQFLFEYFSETQRNKGNFPGRFSGRQFSNSRSEMNVSTLELGDSALYLCASSLLGRGYEQYFGPGTRLTVT.

The J gene is TRBJ1-1, the V gene TRBV30; 8 nucleotides agree with TRBD1. CDR1 and CDR2 from the germline V gene are GTSNPN and SVGIG (reference sequence). With V trimmed by 2 bases and J by 1 base, 3 bases remained unmatched. There are 14 residues in the CDR3. The CDR3 here is CAWSLGTGNTEAFF. In DNA, the CDR3 is TGTGCCTGGAGTCTCGGGACAGGGAACACTGAAGCTTTCTTT.

The V call is TRBV30, the J call TRBJ1-2; D remains unclear. The CDR3 is 13 residues long. The V end was cut by 2 bases, the J end by 6 bases, with 13 bases between. Per germline, CDR1 GTSNPN and CDR2 SVGIG (reference sequence). For the CDR3, the DNA is TGTGCCTGGAGTAGAATAACATTCGATGGCTACACCTTC. Protein sequence: CAWSRITFDGYTF. Complete variable domain (other parts from reference TRBV30 and TRBJ1-2): SQTIHQWPATLVQPVGSPLSLECTVEGTSNPNLYWYRQAAGRGLQLLFYSVGIGQISSEVPQNLSASRPQDRQFILSSKKLLLSDSGFYLCAWSRITFDGYTFGSGTRLTVV.

The rearrangement joins TRBV7-9 to TRBJ2-2, with 7 bases matching TRBD2. With 2 bases clipped from V and 6 bases from J, the junction kept 6 bases outside the gene matches. CDR1 is SEHNR and CDR2 is FQNEAQ in the germline V gene (reference sequence). CDR3 length: 15 amino acids. The CDR3 DNA sequence: TGTGCCAGCAGCTTAAGGGCGGGAGATGCCGGGGAGCTGTTTTTT. Its translation is CASSLRAGDAGELFF.

V usage is TRBV5-1 and J usage is TRBJ2-7; 9 positions match TRBD2. The germline V gene encodes CDR1 SGHRS and CDR2 YFSETQ. V was clipped by 0 bases and J by 3 bases; unmatched bases: 4. The CDR3 contains 15 residues. CDR3 in amino acids: CASSLDGLAYYEQYF. The CDR3 DNA is TGCGCCAGCAGCTTGGATGGACTAGCGTACTACGAGCAGTACTTC.

The rearrangement links TRBV6-5 to TRBJ2-7; 7 nucleotides agree with TRBD1. V shed 5 bases and J 2 bases; nucleotides not matched to a gene: 3. This CDR3 has 13 amino acids. Germline V gives CDR1 MNHEY, CDR2 SVGAGI. This CDR3 is CASSTRGTYEQYF. CDR3 nucleotides: TGTGCCAGCAGTACCAGGGGGACCTACGAGCAGTACTTC.

The chain links TRBV11-2 to TRBJ1-5, with TRBD1 identical over 7 bases. V lost 5 bases to trimming and J lost 3 bases; unmatched junction nucleotides: 7. Looked up from germline, CDR1 is SGHAT and CDR2 is FQNNGV. The CDR3 runs to 15 residues. The CDR3 loop reads CASSPMGQPNQPQHF. CDR3 DNA sequence: TGTGCCAGCAGCCCCATGGGACAGCCCAATCAGCCCCAGCATTTT. The variable domain in full, completed from reference TRBV11-2 and TRBJ1-5, reads EAGVAQSPRYKIIEKRQSVAFWCNPISGHATLYWYQQILGQGPKLLIQFQNNGVVDDSQLPKDRFSAERLKGVDSTLKIQPAKLEDSAVYLCASSPMGQPNQPQHFGDGTRLSIL.

The CDR3 sequence is CASSGQGMSNQPQHF. The CDR3 DNA sequence: TGCGCCAGCAGCGGACAGGGGATGAGCAATCAGCCCCAGCATTTT. The chain recombines TRBV23-1 with TRBJ1-5; TRBD1 matches at 9 bases. TRBV23-1 is an ORF, with its function uncertain. The CDR3 has 15 amino acids. V dropped 6 bases and J dropped 1; count of bases not matched to a gene: 4.

The V and J genes are TRBV28 and TRBJ2-1; D is unclear. Germline CDR1 and CDR2: MDHEN and SYDVKM. Trimming pared 4 bases from V and 9 bases from J, leaving 13 bases between. The CDR3 is 13 residues long. CDR3 nucleotide sequence: TGTGCCAGCAGTTCCCGGTCTGGTAGTGAGCAGTTCTTC. Translated, it gives CASSSRSGSEQFF.

The chain couples TRBV12-2 to TRBJ2-4; the table calls TRBD2, which could not be checked here. TRBV12-2 is shown as a pseudogene. There are 16 residues in the CDR3. The DNA of the CDR3 is TGTGCAAGTCGCTTCGATATTAGCGGAGCCAAAAACATTCAGTACTTC. Amino acid sequence: CASRFDISGAKNIQYF.

The rearrangement joins TRBV6-1 to TRBJ2-7, with D possibly being TRBD1 (5 bases). V lost 5 bases to trimming and J lost 2 bases, with 10 bases between them. The CDR3 has 13 residues. Germline V CDR1 and CDR2: MNHNS, SASEGT. The CDR3 coding sequence is TGTGCCAGCAGTCTAGACAGACCCTACGAGCAGTACTTC. As protein: CASSLDRPYEQYF.